Reported below is one T cell receptor (beta chain). This specimen belongs to a study of metastatic and nonmetastatic thyroid tumors. Study as a whole: Repertoires from blood and tumor or nodule tissue of malignant and benign thyroid patients were compared.

Per germline, CDR1 SGHAT and CDR2 FQNNGV. CDR3 length equals 16 residues. The V gene lost 5 bases and the J gene lost 3 bases, with 17 bases spanning the gap. In the authors' methods: Clinicopathological groups supplied CDR3 differences that were used to build a distant-metastasis classifier for papillary thyroid cancer. TCRdb redid the clone calls on the PCR reads using MiXCR. It is TCRdb's table, rather than the study itself, that gives the V and J calls and clone size. Of about 20,000 clones in the sample, roughly a third were seen once. Among the patients, none had received any treatment before thyroid surgery.

Material for sequencing was tumor tissue. This chain connects TRBV11-2 to TRBJ2-1; no clear D. The sequence was collected from a female donor with papillary thyroid cancer or a benign thyroid nodule (not recorded which). Some clones in this sample may be carry-over from other donors' samples. The CDR3 coding sequence is TGTGCCAGCAGCCCGACCGACGGGTTTGTCTACAATGAGCAGTTCTTC. Its translation: CASSPTDGFVYNEQFF.